Listed below are T cell receptor beta chains from one sample, sequenced in a study of control samples from healthy donors and cancer patients. Repertoires were generated with immunoSEQ multiplex PCR, while TCRdb's copy carries only in-frame clones and drops some. The sample lists some 140,000 clones, roughly 94% seen once, with about 5.2% in the top ten. The sequenced material came from blood. Every receptor here comes from a man aged 40-55 years in good health. The conserved cysteine and the conserved F or W are not part of the CDR3 here. The order of the fields is clone size, V gene, J gene, CDR3 protein. Size is omitted from some rows. Given values are once, few, many or a class for expanded clones.

NA	TRBV6-2/TRBV6-3	TRBJ1-1	ASSGGRSLEAF
NA	TRBV28	TRBJ2-2	ASSLGPGGPGELF
few	TRBV14	TRBJ1-1	ASTPFPGNTEAF
NA	TRBV6-5	TRBJ1-2	ASRDRGQGYT
NA	TRBV6-5	TRBJ1-5	ASSLIQGNQPQH
NA	TRBV9	TRBJ2-2	ASSDLGGANTGELF
NA	TRBV28	TRBJ1-4	ASSGAGTVPTNEKLF
NA	TRBV13	TRBJ2-3	ASSALSGGRTDTQY
NA	TRBV19	TRBJ1-5	ASSIGGQGYVGNQPQH
NA	TRBV30	TRBJ1-5	AWSVNTGGNQPQH
few	TRBV18	TRBJ1-6	ASSPQSSYNSPLH
NA	TRBV29-1	TRBJ1-1	SVVWDTEAF
NA	TRBV6-5	TRBJ2-4	ASIGDRVKNIQY
NA	TRBV27	TRBJ1-2	ASSLGGNYGYT
NA	TRBV30	TRBJ1-1	AWSVGRGYTEAF
NA	TRBV7-9	TRBJ2-3	ASSIRTSGGVTDTQY
NA	TRBV21-1	TRBJ2-7	ASSKVSGSPWGEQY